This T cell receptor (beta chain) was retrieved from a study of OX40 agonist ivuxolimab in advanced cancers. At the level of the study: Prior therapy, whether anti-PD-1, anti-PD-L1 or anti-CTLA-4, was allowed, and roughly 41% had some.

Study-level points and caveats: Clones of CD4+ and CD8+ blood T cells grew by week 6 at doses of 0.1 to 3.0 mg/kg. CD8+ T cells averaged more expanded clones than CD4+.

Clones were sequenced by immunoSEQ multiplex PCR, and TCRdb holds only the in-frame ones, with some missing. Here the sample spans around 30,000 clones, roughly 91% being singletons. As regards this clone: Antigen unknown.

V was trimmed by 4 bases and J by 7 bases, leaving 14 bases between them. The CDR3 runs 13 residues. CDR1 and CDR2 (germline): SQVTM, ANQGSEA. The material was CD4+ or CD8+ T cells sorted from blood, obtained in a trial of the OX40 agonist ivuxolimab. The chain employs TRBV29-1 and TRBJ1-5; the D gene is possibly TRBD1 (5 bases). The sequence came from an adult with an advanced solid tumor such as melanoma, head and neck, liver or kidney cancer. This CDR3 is CSVVGPGGQPQHF. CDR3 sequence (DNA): TGCAGCGTTGTGGGTCCCGGGGGGCAGCCCCAGCATTTT.